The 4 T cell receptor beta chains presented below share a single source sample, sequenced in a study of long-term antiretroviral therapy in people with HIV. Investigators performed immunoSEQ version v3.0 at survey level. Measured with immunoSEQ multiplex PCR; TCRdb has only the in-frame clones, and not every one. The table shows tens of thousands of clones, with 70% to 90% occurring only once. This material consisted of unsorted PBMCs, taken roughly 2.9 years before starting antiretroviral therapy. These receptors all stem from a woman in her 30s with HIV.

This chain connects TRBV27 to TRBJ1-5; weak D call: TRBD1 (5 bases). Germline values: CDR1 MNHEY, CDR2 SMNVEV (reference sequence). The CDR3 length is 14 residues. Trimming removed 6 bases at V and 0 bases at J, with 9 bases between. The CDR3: CASRGENSNQPQHF. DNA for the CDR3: TGTGCCAGCAGGGGGGAGAATAGCAATCAGCCCCAGCATTTT.

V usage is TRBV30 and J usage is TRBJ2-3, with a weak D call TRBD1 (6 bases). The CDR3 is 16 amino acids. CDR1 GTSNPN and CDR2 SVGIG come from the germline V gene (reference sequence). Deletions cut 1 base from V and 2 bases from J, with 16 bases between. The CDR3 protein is CAWSGSTGTLTDTQYF. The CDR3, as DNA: TGTGCCTGGAGTGGATCGACAGGAACCCTCACAGATACGCAGTATTTT.

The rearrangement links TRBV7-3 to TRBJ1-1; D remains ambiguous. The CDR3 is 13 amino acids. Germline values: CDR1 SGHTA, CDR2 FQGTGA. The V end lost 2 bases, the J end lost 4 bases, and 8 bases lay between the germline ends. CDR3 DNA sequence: TGTGCCAGCAGCTTAGTCTCAGGCACTGAAGCTTTCTTT. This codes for CASSLVSGTEAFF.

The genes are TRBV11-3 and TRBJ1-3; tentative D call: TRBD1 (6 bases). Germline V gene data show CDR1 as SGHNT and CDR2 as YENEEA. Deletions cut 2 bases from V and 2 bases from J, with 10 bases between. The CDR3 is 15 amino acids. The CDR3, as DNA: TGTGCCAGCAGCTTACAGGGGACACCTGGAAACACCATATATTTT. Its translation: CASSLQGTPGNTIYF.